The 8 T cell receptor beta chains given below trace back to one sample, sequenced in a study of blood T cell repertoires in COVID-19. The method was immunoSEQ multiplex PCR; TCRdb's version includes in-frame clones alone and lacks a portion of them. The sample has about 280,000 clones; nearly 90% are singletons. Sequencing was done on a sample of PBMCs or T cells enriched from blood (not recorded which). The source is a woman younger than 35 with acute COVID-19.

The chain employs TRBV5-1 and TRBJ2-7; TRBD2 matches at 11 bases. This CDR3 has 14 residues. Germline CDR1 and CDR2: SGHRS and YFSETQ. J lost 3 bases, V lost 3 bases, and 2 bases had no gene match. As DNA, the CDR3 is TGCGCCAGCAGCTCGCTAGCGGGAGGCTACGAGCAGTACTTC. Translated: CASSSLAGGYEQYF.

The CDR3 sequence: CASSQDRGTSVRNEQFF. In DNA form, the CDR3 reads TGCGCCAGCAGCCAAGATCGCGGGACTAGCGTAAGGAATGAGCAGTTCTTC. The rearrangement joins TRBV4-1 to TRBJ2-1; TRBD2 aligns across 10 bases. The CDR3 has 17 residues. CDR1 and CDR2 from the germline V gene are MGHRA and YSYEKL. With 0 bases clipped from V and 7 bases from J, the junction kept 9 bases outside the gene matches.

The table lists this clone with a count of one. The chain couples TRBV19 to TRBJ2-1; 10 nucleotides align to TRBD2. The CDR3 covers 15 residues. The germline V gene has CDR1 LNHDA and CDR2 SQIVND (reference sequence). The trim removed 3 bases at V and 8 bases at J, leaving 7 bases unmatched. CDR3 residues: CASSMWLAGVDEQFF. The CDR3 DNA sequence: TGTGCCAGTAGTATGTGGCTAGCGGGAGTAGATGAGCAGTTCTTC.

CDR3 amino acids: CASSAGQELNYGYTF. Here the CDR3 DNA reads TGTGCCAGCAGTGCAGGACAGGAACTTAACTATGGCTACACCTTC. This sequence joins TRBV28 and TRBJ1-2, with TRBD1 matching over 7 bases. Germline V gene lookup returns CDR1 MDHEN and CDR2 SYDVKM. With V trimmed by 5 bases and J by 1 base, 7 bases remained unmatched. The CDR3 spans 15 residues.

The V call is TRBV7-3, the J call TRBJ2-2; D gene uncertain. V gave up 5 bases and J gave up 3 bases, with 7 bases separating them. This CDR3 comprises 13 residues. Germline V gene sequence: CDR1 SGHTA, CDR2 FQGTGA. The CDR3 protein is CASSPPDTGELFF. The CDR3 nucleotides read TGTGCCAGCAGCCCCCCCGACACCGGGGAGCTGTTTTTT.

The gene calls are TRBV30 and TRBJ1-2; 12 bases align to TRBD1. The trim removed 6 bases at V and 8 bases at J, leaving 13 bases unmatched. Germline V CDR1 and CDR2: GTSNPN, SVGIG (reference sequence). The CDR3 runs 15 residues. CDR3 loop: CACRARDRGLDGYTF. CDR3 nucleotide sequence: TGTGCCTGTCGCGCCCGGGACAGGGGGCTGGACGGCTACACCTTC.

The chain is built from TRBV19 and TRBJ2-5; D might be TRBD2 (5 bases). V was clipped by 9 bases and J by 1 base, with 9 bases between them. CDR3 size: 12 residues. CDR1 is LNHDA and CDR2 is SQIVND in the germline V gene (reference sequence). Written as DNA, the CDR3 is TGTGCCAGCGCACTAGGCCAAGAGACCCAGTACTTC. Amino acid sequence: CASALGQETQYF.

This CDR3 is CASSADRGRRNTEAFF. The CDR3 nucleotides read TGTGCCAGTAGTGCTGACAGGGGGCGCCGGAACACTGAAGCTTTCTTT. V and J are TRBV19 and TRBJ1-1, with TRBD1 matching 10 bases. In germline, CDR1 is LNHDA, CDR2 SQIVND (reference sequence). This CDR3 is built from 16 residues. Germline trimming cut 5 bases from V and 1 base from J; bases unmatched to any gene: 7.